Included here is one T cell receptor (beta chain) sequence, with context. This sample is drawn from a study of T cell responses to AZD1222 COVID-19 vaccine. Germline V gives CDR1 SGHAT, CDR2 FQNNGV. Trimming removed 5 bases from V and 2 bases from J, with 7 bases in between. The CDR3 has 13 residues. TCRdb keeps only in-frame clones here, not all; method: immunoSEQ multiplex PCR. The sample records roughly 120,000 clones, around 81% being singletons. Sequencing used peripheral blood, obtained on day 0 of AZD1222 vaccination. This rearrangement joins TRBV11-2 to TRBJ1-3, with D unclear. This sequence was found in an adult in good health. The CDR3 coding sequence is TGTGCCAGCAGCCTCGGCACTGGAAACACCATATATTTT. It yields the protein CASSLGTGNTIYF.